Described below is a single TCR beta chain sequence and its context. Profiled with immunoSEQ multiplex PCR; TCRdb holds only in-frame clones, not every one. Found here are 50,000 or so clones, approximately 81% of them singletons; the top ten hold around 18%. Time point specified: baseline, week 1 (first vaccination visit). Treatment given: pre-vaccination baseline after standard-of-care therapy. The V gene's germline CDR1 is SNHLY and CDR2 FYNNEI. This CDR3 region has 14 residues. The ends were cut back, 8 bases at V and 0 bases at J, with 13 bases in the middle. The data originate from a study of a mutant IDH1 vaccine in newly diagnosed glioma. The overall study: Of treated patients, 62.5% were men and about 38% women, averaging around 40 years.

The source was PBMCs, collected from a glioma patient treated with radiotherapy, temozolomide or both. This chain uses TRBV2 with TRBJ1-1; D might be TRBD1 (5 bases). The source of this sequence is a man between 18 and 35 years old with glioma. The CDR3 spells CASDNRLMNTEAFF. The CDR3 DNA is TGTGCCAGCGACAACAGGCTCATGAACACTGAAGCTTTCTTT. Full variable domain (missing parts from reference TRBV2 and TRBJ1-1): EPEVTQTPSHQVTQMGQEVILRCVPISNHLYFYWYRQILGQKVEFLVSFYNNEISEKSEIFDDQFSVERPDGSNFTLKIRSTKLEDSAMYFCASDNRLMNTEAFFGQGTRLTVV.